This TCR beta chain is drawn from a study of blood T cell repertoires in COVID-19. Study-wide context: Specimens from acute and convalescent COVID-19 originated in the United States, Italy and Spain. The cDNA or gDNA used as material had been derived from T cells, B-cell-depleted T cells, or PBMCs.

How the authors handled the data: How many nucleated cells were present was estimated from reference gene primer amplification. Here immunoSEQ multiplex PCR was the method, and the copy in TCRdb shows in-frame clones only, minus some. V and J calls and clone size follow that table, whereas D and trimming were derived from the DNA. This table holds nearly 70,000 clones, around 88% found once. Germline V lookup: CDR1 LNHDA, CDR2 SQIVND (reference sequence). The length of the CDR3 is 14 residues. Trimming stripped 1 base from V and 7 bases from J, with 10 bases between. This sequence joins TRBV19 and TRBJ1-4; tentatively, D is TRBD1 (5 bases). This TCR was sampled from a woman in her 70s with acute or convalescent COVID-19. Sequenced input: peripheral blood. This CDR3 is CASSIATGPEKLFF. The CDR3 region has the DNA TGTGCCAGTAGTATAGCTACAGGCCCTGAAAAACTGTTTTTT.